This T cell receptor (beta chain) was documented in a study of beta chain features in type 1 diabetes. Study-wide findings and caveats: The question left open here concerned HLA type influencing TCRB rearrangement. There was a possibility that cDNA sequencing over-represented cells with high TCR expression. There was a moderate but significant shortening of TCRB CDR3s in all four CD4+ subsets of Type 1 diabetes patients.

CDR1 is GTSNPN and CDR2 is SVGIG in the germline V gene (reference sequence). This CDR3 contains 14 residues. V gave up 0 bases and J gave up 2 bases, with 10 bases separating them. This clone has only one observation. What it binds is unknown. As every portion of the isolated RNA was reverse transcribed, the sequencing read expressed TCRB transcripts. Mean read depth for naive, central memory and regulatory T cell samples was several million reads. Sequencing used immunoSEQ multiplex PCR; TCRdb keeps in-frame clones, though not all of them. This sample has 200,000 to 300,000 clones, with 11% found just once.

This sequence joins TRBV30 and TRBJ1-2; weak D call: TRBD1 (6 bases). This TCR was sampled from a young man with type 1 diabetes. Sequenced input: naive CD4+ T cells from blood. CDR3 amino acids: CAWSVHQGNYGYTF. CDR3 sequence (DNA): TGTGCCTGGAGTGTACATCAGGGGAACTATGGCTACACCTTC.